This T cell receptor (beta chain) was retrieved from a study of shared clonotypes between healthy human individuals. Study findings and constraints: Clonotype sharing levels among donors were expected to vary with sequencing depth.

CDR3 length: 12 amino acids. Germline V gives CDR1 SSHAT, CDR2 FNYEAQ (reference sequence). The V end lost 0 bases, the J end lost 7 bases, and 7 bases lay between the germline ends. The repertoire was sequenced with immunoSEQ multiplex PCR; TCRdb's copy has only in-frame clones and lacks some. The sample carries roughly 510,000 clones, 75% to 80% recorded once. Comments on this clone: The antigen remains undetermined.

The clonotype comes from a middle-aged woman in good health. Some clones in this sample may be carry-over from other donors' samples. The sequenced sample consisted of PBMCs. The chain combines TRBV7-7 with TRBJ2-7; perhaps TRBD2 as D (5 bases). The CDR3 coding sequence is TGTGCCAGCAGCTTAGCGGGCGGGGAGCAGTACTTC. Protein sequence: CASSLAGGEQYF.